This T cell receptor beta chain comes out of a study of T cells in Graves' hyperthyroidism and ophthalmopathy. Study findings and constraints: A median 6.5 months before onset, the model predicted ophthalmopathy. Most thyroid clonotypes expanded above 0.001 were also detected in blood.

In its sample, this clonotype was seen a few times. What it binds is unknown. Amplification of TCR beta CDR3 regions was performed using RNA transcripts as template. HTBI primers were the set used in a first-round RT-PCR of the TCR CDR3. A single record per CDR3 protein comes from TCRdb applying MiXCR to the multiplex PCR reads. The data hold about 400,000 distinct CDR3 sequences, with 15% to 19% observed a single time. Uncontrolled infection, other autoimmune disease, pregnancy or lactation barred patients from enrollment. This CDR3 is built from 14 residues. CDR1 and CDR2 from the germline V gene are MGHRA and YSYEKL. J lost 6 bases, V lost 6 bases, and 10 bases had no gene match.

This sequence joins TRBV4-1 and TRBJ1-1; TRBD1 matches at 7 bases. The receptor's source is a woman younger than 30 with Graves' hyperthyroidism. The sample taken for sequencing was blood. The CDR3 sequence: CASSHTGAGAEAFF. CDR3 coding DNA: TGCGCCAGCAGTCATACAGGGGCGGGAGCTGAAGCTTTCTTT.